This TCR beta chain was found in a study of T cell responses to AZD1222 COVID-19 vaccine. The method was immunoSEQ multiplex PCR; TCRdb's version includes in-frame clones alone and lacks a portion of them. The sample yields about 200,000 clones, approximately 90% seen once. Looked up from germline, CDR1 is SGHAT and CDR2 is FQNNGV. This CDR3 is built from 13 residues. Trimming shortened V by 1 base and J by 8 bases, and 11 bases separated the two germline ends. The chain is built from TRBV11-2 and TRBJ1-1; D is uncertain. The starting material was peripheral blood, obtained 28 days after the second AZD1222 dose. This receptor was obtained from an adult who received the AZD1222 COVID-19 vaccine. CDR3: CASSLARTNEAFF. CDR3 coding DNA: TGTGCCAGCAGCTTAGCCCGGACTAACGAAGCTTTCTTT.